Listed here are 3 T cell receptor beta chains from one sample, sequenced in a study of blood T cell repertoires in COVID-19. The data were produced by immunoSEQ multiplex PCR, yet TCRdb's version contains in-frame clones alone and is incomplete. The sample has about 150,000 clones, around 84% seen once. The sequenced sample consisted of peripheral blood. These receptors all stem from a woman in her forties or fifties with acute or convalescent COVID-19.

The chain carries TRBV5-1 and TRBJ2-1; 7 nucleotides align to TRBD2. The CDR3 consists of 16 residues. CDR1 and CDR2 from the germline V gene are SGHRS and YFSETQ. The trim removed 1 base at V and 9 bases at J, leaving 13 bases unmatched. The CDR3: CASSLMAGVEYGEQFF. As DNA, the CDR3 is TGCGCCAGCAGCTTGATGGCGGGAGTGGAATATGGTGAGCAGTTCTTC.

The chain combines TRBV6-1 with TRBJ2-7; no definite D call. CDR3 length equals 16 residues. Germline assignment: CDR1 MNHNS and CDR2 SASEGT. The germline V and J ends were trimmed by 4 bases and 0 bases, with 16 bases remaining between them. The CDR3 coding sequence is TGTGCCAGCAGTGGTTCTCTAGGCCTTAGCTCCTACGAGCAGTACTTC. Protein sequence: CASSGSLGLSSYEQYF.

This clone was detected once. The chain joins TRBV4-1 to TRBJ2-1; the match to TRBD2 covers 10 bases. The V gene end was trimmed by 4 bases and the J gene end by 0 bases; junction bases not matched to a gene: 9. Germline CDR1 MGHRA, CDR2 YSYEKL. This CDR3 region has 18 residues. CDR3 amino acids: CASSPLPSGGSSYNEQFF. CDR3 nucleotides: TGCGCCAGCAGCCCTCTGCCTAGCGGGGGAAGCTCCTACAATGAGCAGTTCTTC.